The 2 T cell receptor beta chains in this list originate from one sample, sequenced in a study of naive and memory T cell subsets. Their target antigens are unknown. Both TRBC1 and TRBC2 were covered by a beta constant-region primer of two equimolar oligonucleotides. The ligated cDNA underwent four PCR rounds using SP2 and nested alpha and beta constant-region primers. TCRdb independently ran MiXCR on the UMI-ligation and nested PCR reads; one entry per CDR3 protein. The top ten hold 0.6% to 0.8% of the sample, which has around 140,000 distinct CDR3 sequences, under 25% seen once. Whole-study results and caveats: Especially in CD8 cells, naive repertoires contained a few larger clonotypes, possibly CD45RA-re-expressing memory cells.

Specimen: naive CD8+ T cells from blood. The source of these receptors is a human donor in good health.

The rearrangement links TRBV6-1 to TRBJ1-6; no firm D call. V lost 6 bases to trimming and J lost 0 bases, with 15 bases between them. Germline assignment: CDR1 MNHNS and CDR2 SASEGT. The CDR3 has 17 residues. The CDR3 DNA follows: TGTGCCAGCAGCCCCCTTAGGTTCGGCTCCTATAATTCACCCCTCCACTTT. Protein product: CASSPLRFGSYNSPLHF.

This clonotype was found a few times. The junction shows a germline mismatch at one end, possibly a read error. This chain uses TRBV7-7 with TRBJ2-5, with TRBD2 matching 8 bases. From germline, CDR1 is SSHAT and CDR2 FNYEAQ (reference sequence). CDR3 length: 15 residues. The CDR3 DNA reads TGTGCTAGCAGTAAACTAGCGGTGTACCAAGAGACCCAGTACTTC. Translation: CASSKLAVYQETQYF.